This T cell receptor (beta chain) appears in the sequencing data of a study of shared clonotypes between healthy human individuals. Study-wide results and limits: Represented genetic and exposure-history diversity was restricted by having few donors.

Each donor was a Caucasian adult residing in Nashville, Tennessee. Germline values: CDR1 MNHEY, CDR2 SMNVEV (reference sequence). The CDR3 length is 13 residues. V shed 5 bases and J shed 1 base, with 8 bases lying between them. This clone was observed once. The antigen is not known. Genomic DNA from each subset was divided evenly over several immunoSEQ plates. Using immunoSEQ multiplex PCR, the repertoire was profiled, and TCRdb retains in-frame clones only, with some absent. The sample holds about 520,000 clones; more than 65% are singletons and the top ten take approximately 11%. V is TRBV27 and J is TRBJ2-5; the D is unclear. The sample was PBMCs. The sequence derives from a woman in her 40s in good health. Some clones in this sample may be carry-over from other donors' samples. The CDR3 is CASSRRIQETQYF. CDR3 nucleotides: TGTGCCAGCAGTAGGCGGATCCAAGAGACCCAGTACTTC.